These 31 T cell receptor beta chains share one sample of origin, sequenced in a study of OX40 agonist ivuxolimab in advanced cancers. TCRdb's copy holds only in-frame clones and misses some; the assay was immunoSEQ multiplex PCR. The table shows under 25,000 clones, with roughly 73% occurring only once. Specimen: CD4+ or CD8+ T cells sorted from blood, collected in a trial of the OX40 agonist ivuxolimab. All receptors come from an adult with an advanced solid tumor such as melanoma, head and neck, liver or kidney cancer.

V is TRBV6-1 and J is TRBJ1-2; D not resolved. CDR3 size: 14 residues. CDR1 and CDR2 from the germline V gene are MNHNS and SASEGT. Trimming stripped 7 bases from V and 1 base from J, with 13 bases between. This CDR3 is CASMEVWGNYGYTF. The CDR3 DNA reads as TGTGCCAGCATGGAGGTGTGGGGTAACTATGGCTACACCTTC.

The V gene is TRBV7-9, the J gene TRBJ1-1; no firm D call. Germline CDR1 and CDR2: SEHNR and FQNEAQ (reference sequence). The CDR3 consists of 15 residues. Trimming stripped 1 base from V and 8 bases from J, with 17 bases between. The CDR3 nucleotides are TGTGCCAGCAGCTTAGTCGTGGGAAAAGATACCGAAGCTTTCTTT. Amino acids: CASSLVVGKDTEAFF.

V usage is TRBV11-3 and J usage is TRBJ2-1; D is uncertain. The germline gives CDR1 SGHNT, CDR2 YENEEA. V shed 5 bases and J shed 4 bases, with 3 bases lying between them. The CDR3 runs to 11 residues. The CDR3 bases are TGTGCCAGCAGCCAATACAATGAGCAGTTCTTC. Its protein is CASSQYNEQFF.

V is TRBV28 and J is TRBJ2-2, with 7 bases identical to TRBD1. Trimming took 5 bases from V and 3 from J; bases not matched to a gene: 3. The CDR3 contains 14 residues. Looked up from germline, CDR1 is MDHEN and CDR2 is SYDVKM. CDR3 sequence reads: CASSRGQHTGELFF. In nucleotides, the CDR3 is TGTGCCAGCAGTCGGGGACAGCACACCGGGGAGCTGTTTTTT.

The V and J genes are TRBV11-1 and TRBJ2-7; TRBD1 agrees at 8 bases. Germline V CDR1 and CDR2: SGHAT, FQDESV (reference sequence). Unmatched junction bases numbered 1, after V lost 0 bases and J lost 0 bases. The CDR3 is 15 amino acids. The CDR3 reads CASSLATGASYEQYF. In nucleotides, the CDR3 is TGTGCCAGCAGCTTAGCGACAGGGGCCTCCTACGAGCAGTACTTC.

This clone ranks as medium-sized. This chain joins TRBV7-9 and TRBJ1-6; D unresolved. Deletions cut 6 bases from V and 10 bases from J, with 10 bases between. CDR3 length: 12 residues. Germline CDR1 is SEHNR and CDR2 is FQNEAQ (reference sequence). CDR3 nucleotides: TGTGCCAGCAGTTTCGAAGGATCACCCCTCCACTTT. This gives the protein CASSFEGSPLHF.

This clone was picked up one time. The chain combines TRBV29-1 with TRBJ2-1; no clear D. The germline V and J ends were trimmed by 4 bases and 7 bases, with 11 bases remaining between them. Germline CDR1 reads SQVTM; CDR2 reads ANQGSEA. CDR3 length equals 12 residues. In DNA, the CDR3 is TGCAGCGTTGTGCCAGATGGGAATGAGCAGTTCTTC. Protein: CSVVPDGNEQFF.

The rearrangement uses TRBV4-3 and TRBJ2-5, with TRBD2 matching over 15 bases. Germline V gene sequence: CDR1 LGHNA, CDR2 YSLEER. The CDR3 spans 18 residues. The V and J ends lost 0 bases and 5 bases, in that order; junction bases with no gene match: 7. CDR3 loop: CASSQEGTSGGFRETQYF. The CDR3 DNA sequence: TGCGCCAGCAGCCAAGAAGGGACTAGCGGGGGGTTTAGGGAGACCCAGTACTTC.

This clone is deemed medium-sized (0.01 to 0.1%). The chain couples TRBV2 to TRBJ2-1; weak D call: TRBD2 (6 bases). This CDR3 region has 12 residues. Germline CDR1 and CDR2: SNHLY and FYNNEI. Deletions cut 3 bases from V and 13 bases from J, with 13 bases between. CDR3: CASSEGGTDQFF. In DNA form, the CDR3 reads TGTGCCAGCAGTGAGGGGGGTACGGACCAGTTCTTC. The whole variable domain, remainder taken from reference TRBV2 and TRBJ2-1, is EPEVTQTPSHQVTQMGQEVILRCVPISNHLYFYWYRQILGQKVEFLVSFYNNEISEKSEIFDDQFSVERPDGSNFTLKIRSTKLEDSAMYFCASSEGGTDQFFGPGTRLTVL.

The V call is TRBV6-9, the J call TRBJ2-7, with D uncertain. The germline V and J ends were trimmed by 4 bases and 0 bases, with 13 bases remaining between them. Germline V gene lookup returns CDR1 MNHGY and CDR2 SVAAGI. The CDR3 extends over 15 amino acids. CDR3 sequence: CASSSPLSFSYEQYF. The DNA for the CDR3 is TGTGCCAGCAGTTCCCCCCTTAGTTTCTCCTACGAGCAGTACTTC.

The chain uses TRBV5-4 and TRBJ1-2; possible D gene TRBD1, 6 bases. The CDR3 loop spans 15 amino acids. Trimming took off 4 bases at V and 2 bases at J, with 15 bases between the two ends. Germline-derived CDR1 and CDR2 are SGHNT and YYREEE (reference sequence). The CDR3 here is CASSASWTANYGYTF. Written as DNA, the CDR3 is TGTGCCAGCAGCGCGTCCTGGACAGCAAACTATGGCTACACCTTC.

Only one count was recorded for this clone. The chain couples TRBV11-2 to TRBJ2-5, with no clear D. From germline, CDR1 is SGHAT and CDR2 FQNNGV. V lost 3 bases to trimming and J lost 1 base, with 9 bases between them. The CDR3 spans 14 residues. CDR3 amino acids: CASSFLEAQETQYF. The CDR3 bases are TGTGCCAGCAGCTTCCTAGAGGCCCAAGAGACCCAGTACTTC.

The chain's CDR3 is CASLLAVGRNTEAFF. The CDR3 region has the DNA TGTGCCAGCCTTCTTGCGGTGGGGAGGAACACTGAAGCTTTCTTT. The chain joins TRBV19 to TRBJ1-1; no reliable D call. Germline loops: CDR1 LNHDA, CDR2 SQIVND (reference sequence). V gave up 9 bases and J gave up 1 base, with 18 bases separating them. The CDR3 totals 15 residues.

The chain has TRBV9 and TRBJ2-1; 9 nucleotides agree with TRBD2. The CDR3 has 16 amino acids. V lost 0 bases and J lost 3; bases outside the gene matches: 4. Germline V gene sequence: CDR1 SGDLS, CDR2 YYNGEE. The CDR3 is CASSVGGAGGYNEQFF. The CDR3 bases are TGTGCCAGCAGCGTAGGAGGAGCGGGGGGCTACAATGAGCAGTTCTTC.

This sequence joins TRBV27 and TRBJ2-5; 8 positions match TRBD1. The length of the CDR3 is 16 residues. Germline assignment: CDR1 MNHEY and CDR2 SMNVEV (reference sequence). After removal of 5 bases from V and 1 base from J, the junction contained 9 bases not matched to a gene. The CDR3 coding sequence is TGTGCCAGCAGTCCAACAACAGGGGGTCTCCAAGAGACCCAGTACTTC. This sequence encodes CASSPTTGGLQETQYF.

The V call is TRBV5-4, the J call TRBJ2-4; D uncertain. Germline loops: CDR1 SGHNT, CDR2 YYREEE (reference sequence). The CDR3 has 14 residues. V was shortened by 6 bases and J by 4 bases, with 14 bases between the two germline ends. The CDR3 reads CASTPGTEKNIQYF. DNA for the CDR3: TGTGCCAGCACGCCCGGAACAGAGAAAAACATTCAGTACTTC.

The chain is built from TRBV13 and TRBJ2-1; 11 nucleotides match TRBD1. The trim removed 3 bases at V and 7 bases at J, leaving 5 bases unmatched. CDR1 is PRHDT, CDR2 FYEKMQ, per germline (reference sequence). The CDR3 sequence is 15 residues long. CDR3 region: CASSFKDRGQNEQFF. CDR3 DNA: TGTGCCAGCAGCTTTAAGGACAGGGGGCAAAATGAGCAGTTCTTC.

The chain recombines TRBV27 with TRBJ1-2; D call uncertain. Looked up from germline, CDR1 is MNHEY and CDR2 is SMNVEV (reference sequence). V was clipped by 3 bases and J by 0 bases, with 8 bases between them. CDR3 length equals 14 residues. The CDR3 here is CASSLGGSNYGYTF. The CDR3 nucleotides are TGTGCCAGCAGTTTGGGCGGCTCTAACTATGGCTACACCTTC.

The gene calls are TRBV5-6 and TRBJ2-3; 12 bases match TRBD1. J lost 1 base, V lost 4 bases, and 10 bases had no gene match. Germline lookup yields CDR1 SGHDT and CDR2 YYEEEE. CDR3 length: 18 amino acids. CDR3 in DNA: TGTGCCAGCAGCCTAGGGACAGGGGGCGCCCCCGGCACAGATACGCAGTATTTT. Translating gives CASSLGTGGAPGTDTQYF.

This clone has just one count. The chain couples TRBV7-6 to TRBJ2-5; the match to TRBD1 covers 9 bases. The end of the DNA is better explained by TRBJ2-7, so the J call may be wrong. Germline-derived CDR1 and CDR2 are SGHVS and FNYEAQ. The CDR3 length is 15 residues. The CDR3: CASSFGTGLTYEQYF. The CDR3 DNA is TGTGCCAGCAGCTTCGGGACAGGGCTGACCTACGAGCAGTACTTC.

The V gene is TRBV11-2, the J gene TRBJ1-1; TRBD1 matches 8 bases. V was pared by 1 base and J by 11 bases, with 3 bases of the junction left unmatched. The CDR3 is made up of 12 amino acids. Germline CDR1 SGHAT, CDR2 FQNNGV. CDR3 nucleotides: TGTGCCAGCAGCTTAGGGGACAGGATTGCTTTCTTT. It encodes CASSLGDRIAFF.

The rearrangement links TRBV5-6 to TRBJ2-1; 12 bases fit TRBD2. Germline V gene sequence: CDR1 SGHDT, CDR2 YYEEEE. This CDR3 has 16 amino acids. V was pared by 4 bases and J by 2 bases, with 4 bases of the junction left unmatched. CDR3 in DNA: TGTGCCAGCAGCCTACCTAGCGGGGGGGCCTACAATGAGCAGTTCTTC. Translated: CASSLPSGGAYNEQFF.

The chain combines TRBV28 with TRBJ2-2; a weak D match, TRBD2 (5 bases). Germline CDR1 is MDHEN and CDR2 is SYDVKM. Deletions cut 3 bases from V and 6 bases from J, with 14 bases between. The CDR3 totals 15 residues. The CDR3 loop reads CASSFPTGESGELFF. Written as DNA, the CDR3 is TGTGCCAGCAGTTTCCCCACCGGGGAGTCCGGGGAGCTGTTTTTT.

This chain connects TRBV13 to TRBJ2-5; D not resolved. Germline values: CDR1 PRHDT, CDR2 FYEKMQ (reference sequence). The ends were cut back, 1 base at V and 5 bases at J, with 17 bases in the middle. The CDR3 is made up of 16 amino acids. The CDR3 sequence: CASSLVSSAPRETQYF. CDR3 nucleotides: TGTGCCAGCAGCTTAGTTAGTTCGGCCCCTCGGGAGACCCAGTACTTC. Variable domain in full (rest from reference TRBV13 and TRBJ2-5): AAGVIQSPRHLIKEKRETATLKCYPIPRHDTVYWYQQGPGQDPQFLISFYEKMQSDKGSIPDRFSAQQFSDYHSELNMSSLELGDSALYFCASSLVSSAPRETQYFGPGTRLLVL.

The V gene is TRBV5-4, the J gene TRBJ1-3, with TRBD1 matching over 8 bases. Per the germline V gene, CDR1 is SGHNT and CDR2 is YYREEE (reference sequence). The junction had 7 bases not matched to a gene; V was cut back by 0 bases and J by 8 bases. This CDR3 has 15 amino acids. The CDR3 protein is CASSLDLGTGDTIYF. The CDR3 nucleotides are TGTGCCAGCAGCTTGGACCTCGGGACAGGAGACACCATATATTTT. Combining the CDR3 with reference TRBV5-4 and TRBJ1-3 gives the whole variable domain ETGVTQSPTHLIKTRGQQVTLRCSSQSGHNTVSWYQQALGQGPQFIFQYYREEENGRGNFPPRFSGLQFPNYSSELNVNALELDDSALYLCASSLDLGTGDTIYFGEGSWLTVV.

The chain couples TRBV7-9 to TRBJ2-3; D unclear. Germline-derived CDR1 and CDR2 are SEHNR and FQNEAQ (reference sequence). The CDR3 loop spans 15 amino acids. V was trimmed by 1 base and J by 2 bases, leaving 10 bases between them. The CDR3 bases are TGTGCCAGCAGCTTAGATGAGCAACTCACAGATACGCAGTATTTT. As protein: CASSLDEQLTDTQYF.

This chain links TRBV5-6 with TRBJ2-5, with D possibly matching TRBD2 (6 bases). Trimming pared 7 bases from V and 0 bases from J, leaving 13 bases between. Per germline, CDR1 SGHDT and CDR2 YYEEEE. The CDR3 extends over 14 amino acids. The CDR3 sequence is CASETRGYQETQYF. CDR3 nucleotides: TGTGCCAGCGAAACACGGGGGTACCAAGAGACCCAGTACTTC.

The J gene is TRBJ1-3, the V gene TRBV9; a weak D match, TRBD1 (6 bases). The length of the CDR3 is 15 residues. CDR1 and CDR2 (germline): SGDLS, YYNGEE. The V end was cut by 0 bases, the J end by 6 bases, with 13 bases between. For the CDR3, the DNA is TGTGCCAGCAGCGTAGGGGGGGACAATGAAAACACCATATATTTT. Translation: CASSVGGDNENTIYF.

This chain connects TRBV18 to TRBJ1-1; no clear D. Germline V gene sequence: CDR1 KGHSH, CDR2 LQKENI. This CDR3 comprises 11 residues. The V and J ends lost 3 bases and 7 bases respectively, with 6 bases between them. CDR3 sequence (DNA): TGTGCCAGCTCACCGGCCGGTGAAGCTTTCTTT. This sequence encodes CASSPAGEAFF.

CDR3 DNA sequence: TGTGCCAGCGGGGGAGGGCCCCTTAATGAGCAGTTCTTC. Amino acid sequence: CASGGGPLNEQFF. The J gene is TRBJ2-1, the V gene TRBV27, with 7 bases identical to TRBD2. This CDR3 has 13 residues. With V trimmed by 8 bases and J by 7 bases, 8 bases remained unmatched. Germline assignment: CDR1 MNHEY and CDR2 SMNVEV (reference sequence).

Here the CDR3 DNA reads TGCGCCAGCAGCCACAGGGGGCATAGCAATCAGCCCCAGCATTTT. Translated, it gives CASSHRGHSNQPQHF. V and J are TRBV4-1 and TRBJ1-5; 8 bases line up with TRBD1. The CDR3 covers 15 residues. Germline lookup yields CDR1 MGHRA and CDR2 YSYEKL. Trimming took 3 bases from V and 0 from J; bases not matched to a gene: 1.